The 9 T cell receptor beta chains listed next were all sequenced from one sample in a study of T-cell reconstitution after alpha-beta-depleted transplantation in children. For TCRbeta, the library was prepared with unique molecular identifiers. TCRdb reprocessed the PCR reads via MiXCR and lists one record per CDR3 protein. The top ten hold 4% of the sample, which has about 610,000 distinct CDR3 sequences, under 12% seen once. The sample was PBMCs from the stem cell graft donor, taken from the stem cell graft. These receptors were taken from a human donor who donated a stem cell graft to a child with acute myeloid leukemia.

This clonotype appeared many times. The V gene is TRBV5-1, the J gene TRBJ1-2; possible D gene TRBD1, 6 bases. Germline V gene lookup returns CDR1 SGHRS and CDR2 YFSETQ. V dropped 4 bases and J dropped 3 bases, with 16 bases sitting between them. The CDR3 length is 15 residues. The CDR3 sequence is CASSPRGGADYGYTF. The CDR3 nucleotides are TGCGCCAGCAGCCCGCGGGGGGGCGCCGACTATGGCTACACCTTC.

There are many counts of this clonotype. The V and J genes are TRBV20-1 and TRBJ2-7; 9 bases are a match to TRBD1. Germline CDR1 and CDR2: DFQATT and SNEGSKA (reference sequence). This CDR3 has 14 residues. With 6 bases clipped from V and 2 bases from J, the junction kept 8 bases outside the gene matches. The chain's CDR3 is CSAPDRGKAYEQYF. For the CDR3, the DNA is TGCAGTGCCCCTGACAGGGGGAAGGCCTACGAGCAGTACTTC.

There are a few counts of this clonotype. CDR3 sequence reads: CASSQEDRYTDTQYF. CDR3 bases: TGTGCCAGCAGCCAAGAGGACAGATACACAGATACGCAGTATTTT. V is TRBV14 and J is TRBJ2-3, with D perhaps matching TRBD1 (6 bases). Germline CDR1 is SGHDN and CDR2 is FVKESK. The V and J ends lost 0 bases and 2 bases respectively, with 9 bases between them. This CDR3 region has 15 residues.

This clonotype was counted ten times or more. DNA of the CDR3: TGTGCCAGCAGTTTGAGGCGGGAGGGCGAGACCCAGTACTTC. This gives the protein CASSLRREGETQYF. This chain connects TRBV12-3 or TRBV12-4 to TRBJ2-5, with 9 nucleotides matching TRBD2. After removal of 3 bases from V and 5 bases from J, the junction contained 4 bases not matched to a gene. CDR3 length: 14 amino acids.

The sample holds many counts of this clonotype. This chain joins TRBV27 and TRBJ2-1, with a possible D match to TRBD2 (6 bases). Per germline, CDR1 MNHEY and CDR2 SMNVEV (reference sequence). V gave up 5 bases and J gave up 7 bases, with 12 bases separating them. This CDR3 comprises 13 residues. The CDR3 here is CASSGGTRNEQFF. Written as DNA, the CDR3 is TGTGCCAGCAGTGGCGGGACTCGGAATGAGCAGTTCTTC.

This clonotype was found many times. The rearrangement links TRBV24-1 to TRBJ1-2, with D hard to call. Germline-derived CDR1 and CDR2 are KGHDR and SFDVKD. This CDR3 spans 16 amino acids. The V and J ends lost 1 base and 1 base respectively, with 12 bases between them. This CDR3 reads CATSDLGGDGNYGYTF. The DNA of the CDR3 is TGTGCCACCAGTGATTTAGGCGGAGACGGTAACTATGGCTACACCTTC.

This clonotype showed up many times. The gene calls are TRBV20-1 and TRBJ2-3; 7 bases agree with TRBD1. J lost 4 bases, V lost 2 bases, and 15 bases had no gene match. CDR3 length: 17 amino acids. Per the germline V gene, CDR1 is DFQATT and CDR2 is SNEGSKA (reference sequence). The DNA of the CDR3 is TGCAGTGCTAGATCAGGGGGACGTCGCTCTCCTCCAGATACGCAGTATTTT. Translation: CSARSGGRRSPPDTQYF.

In its sample, this clonotype ranks as medium-sized. This rearrangement joins TRBV6-5 to TRBJ2-4; TRBD1 is a possible D gene (6 bases). Trimming left V 5 bases short and J 0 bases short, with 14 bases between. Germline V gene lookup returns CDR1 MNHEY and CDR2 SVGAGI. The CDR3 runs 16 residues. The CDR3 DNA sequence: TGTGCCAGCAGTCGGGACATTACGCTAGCCAAAAACATTCAGTACTTC. Translation: CASSRDITLAKNIQYF.

This clonotype was detected only a few times. This sequence joins TRBV7-3 and TRBJ2-3, with TRBD1 identical over 7 bases. The V segment lost 5 bases and the J segment 2 bases; nucleotides outside the gene matches: 7. The CDR3 length is 15 residues. Germline V gene lookup returns CDR1 SGHTA and CDR2 FQGTGA. CDR3 DNA: TGTGCCAGCAGCCCCCGGGACAGAACCACAGATACGCAGTATTTT. It translates to CASSPRDRTTDTQYF. Variable domain in full (rest from reference TRBV7-3 and TRBJ2-3): GAGVSQTPSNKVTEKGKYVELRCDPISGHTALYWYRQSLGQGPEFLIYFQGTGAADDSGLPNDRFFAVRPEGSVSTLKIQRTERGDSAVYLCASSPRDRTTDTQYFGPGTRLTVL.